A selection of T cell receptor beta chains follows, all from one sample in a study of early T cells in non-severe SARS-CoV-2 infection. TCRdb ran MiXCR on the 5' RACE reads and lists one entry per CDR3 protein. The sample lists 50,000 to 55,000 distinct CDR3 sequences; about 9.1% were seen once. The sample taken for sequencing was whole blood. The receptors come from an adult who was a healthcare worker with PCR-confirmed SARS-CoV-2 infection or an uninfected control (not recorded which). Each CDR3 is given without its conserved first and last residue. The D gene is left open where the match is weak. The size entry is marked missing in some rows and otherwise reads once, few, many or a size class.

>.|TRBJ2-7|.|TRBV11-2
ASSTDRISYEQY
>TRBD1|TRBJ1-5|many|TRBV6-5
ASSYRLTGDYSNQPQH
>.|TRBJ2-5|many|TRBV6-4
ASSDGRGTQY
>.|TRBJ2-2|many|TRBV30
ALDGPLTGELF
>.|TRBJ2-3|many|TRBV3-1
ASSQGQGSTDTQY
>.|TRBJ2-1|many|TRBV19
ASTVGVSEQF
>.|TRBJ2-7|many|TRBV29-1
SVATAGEQY
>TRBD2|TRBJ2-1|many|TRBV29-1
SAGLAGAYNEQF
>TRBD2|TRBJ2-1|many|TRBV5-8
ASSLSGGAGEQF
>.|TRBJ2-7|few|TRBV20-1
SATPSRQTDPYEQY
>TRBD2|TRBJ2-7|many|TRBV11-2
ASSQTGGSTYEQY
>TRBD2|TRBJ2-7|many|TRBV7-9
ASIRGRAPYEQY
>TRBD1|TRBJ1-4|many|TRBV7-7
ASSPTGYGEKLF
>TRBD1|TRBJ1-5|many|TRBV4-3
ASSQGQGVPPQH
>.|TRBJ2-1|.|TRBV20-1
SAWDHRGGEQF
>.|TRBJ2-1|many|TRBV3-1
ASSQSAANNEQF
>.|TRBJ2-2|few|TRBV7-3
ASRSLGGTGELF
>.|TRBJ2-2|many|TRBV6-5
ASSRNKGDTGELF
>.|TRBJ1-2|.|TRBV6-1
ASIRDRSNYGYT
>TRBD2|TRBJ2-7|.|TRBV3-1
ASSPSGRSYEQY
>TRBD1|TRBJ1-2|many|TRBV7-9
ASSATGGGPDGYT
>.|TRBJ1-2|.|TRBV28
ASSFRGGPGYT
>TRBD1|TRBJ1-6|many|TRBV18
ASSQWSGGESPLH
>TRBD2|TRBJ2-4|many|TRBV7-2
ASSPGLAGGMVAKNIQY
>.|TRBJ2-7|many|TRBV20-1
SASRPAFYEQY
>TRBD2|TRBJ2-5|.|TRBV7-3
ASSNGGQETQY
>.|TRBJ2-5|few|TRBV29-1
SVEDGGETQY
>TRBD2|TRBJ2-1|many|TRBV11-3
ASSPSPGLADNEQF
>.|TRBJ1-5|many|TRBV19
ASSPSGRRNEQPQH
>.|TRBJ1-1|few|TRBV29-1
SVEEGPPLRNTEAF
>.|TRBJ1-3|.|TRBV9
ASSNPGSAASGNTIY
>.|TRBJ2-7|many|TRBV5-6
ASSLLTTESSYEQY
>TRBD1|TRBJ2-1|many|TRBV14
ASSTGLYNEQF
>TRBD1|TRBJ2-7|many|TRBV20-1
SAMTAGTDNYEQY
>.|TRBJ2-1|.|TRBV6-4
ASSEGADYNEQF
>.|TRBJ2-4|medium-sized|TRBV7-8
ASSLEGRQNIQY
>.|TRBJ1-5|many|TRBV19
ASRDGNQPQH
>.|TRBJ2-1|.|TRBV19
ASSIGLFTNEQF
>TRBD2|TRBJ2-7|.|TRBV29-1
SVESVLAGSYEQY
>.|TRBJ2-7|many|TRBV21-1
ASSNLRQGASEQY
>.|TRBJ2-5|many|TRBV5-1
ASSFQETQY
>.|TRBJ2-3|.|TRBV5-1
ASSWGESPGRDTQY